This T cell receptor (beta chain) was profiled in a study of shared clonotypes between healthy human individuals. Selected positively for CCR7 and CD45RO-negative, naive CD8 cells excluded terminally differentiated effector memory CD45RA+ cells. Trimming pared 3 bases from V and 2 bases from J, leaving 11 bases between. Germline lookup yields CDR1 MDHEN and CDR2 SYDVKM. CDR3 length: 15 residues. The repertoire was sequenced with immunoSEQ multiplex PCR; TCRdb's copy has only in-frame clones and lacks some. The sample carries more than 2 million clones, around 95% recorded once. The sample comprised naive CD8+ T cells from PBMCs. This TCR was recovered from a man between 18 and 29 years old in good health. Some clones in this sample may be carry-over from other donors' samples. V is TRBV28 and J is TRBJ1-5; no reliable D call. The CDR3 coding sequence is TGTGCCAGCAGTTTGGGAGTGATCGGCAATCAGCCCCAGCATTTT. The encoded protein is CASSLGVIGNQPQHF.